Presented here are 4 T cell receptor beta chains from one specimen sequenced in a study of blood T cell repertoires in COVID-19. Clones were read by immunoSEQ multiplex PCR, and TCRdb kept only the in-frame ones, dropping some. The sample yields fewer than 90,000 clones, about four fifths seen once. Material: peripheral blood. The receptors derive from a man in his fifties with acute or convalescent COVID-19.

CDR3 residues: CASSPKLPGLALSGELFF. The CDR3 DNA reads TGTGCCAGCAGTCCTAAACTTCCGGGACTAGCTCTGTCCGGGGAGCTGTTTTTT. The chain carries TRBV9 and TRBJ2-2, with TRBD2 identical over 9 bases. The CDR3 covers 18 residues. Trimming cost V 5 bases and J 6 bases; bases outside gene matches: 17. Germline CDR1 is SGDLS and CDR2 is YYNGEE.

The chain employs TRBV5-1 and TRBJ2-5, with D possibly being TRBD2 (7 bases). Germline V gene data show CDR1 as SGHRS and CDR2 as YFSETQ. Trimming took 3 bases from V and 4 from J, leaving 13 bases between them. This CDR3 contains 14 residues. The CDR3 here is CASSWGGPPETQYF. CDR3 coding DNA: TGCGCCAGCAGCTGGGGGGGGCCCCCAGAGACCCAGTACTTC.

The CDR3 nucleotides are TGTGCCAGCAGTAGTCCCGGACAGGGAAGAAACACCATATATTTT. As protein: CASSSPGQGRNTIYF. The rearrangement uses TRBV6-5 and TRBJ1-3, with TRBD1 identical over 8 bases. V trimming: 5 bases; J trimming: 5 bases; junction bases outside the gene matches: 8. This CDR3 has 15 residues. Germline V gives CDR1 MNHEY, CDR2 SVGAGI.

The V and J genes are TRBV9 and TRBJ1-3, with 7 bases matching TRBD1. This CDR3 has 16 amino acids. V lost 4 bases and J lost 0; bases outside the gene matches: 7. Germline V gives CDR1 SGDLS, CDR2 YYNGEE. CDR3 coding DNA: TGTGCCAGCAGCTCCCGGACAGGCCTCTCTGGAAACACCATATATTTT. Protein: CASSSRTGLSGNTIYF. Complete variable domain (other parts from reference TRBV9 and TRBJ1-3): DSGVTQTPKHLITATGQRVTLRCSPRSGDLSVYWYQQSLDQGLQFLIQYYNGEERAKGNILERFSAQQFPDLHSELNLSSLELGDSALYFCASSSRTGLSGNTIYFGEGSWLTVV.